This T cell receptor (beta chain) stems from a study of blood T cell repertoires in COVID-19. The germline CDR1 and CDR2 sequences are SQVTM and ANQGSEA. The CDR3 has 11 amino acids. The J segment lost 8 bases and the V segment lost 8 bases, leaving 8 bases of the junction unmatched. Profiled with immunoSEQ multiplex PCR; TCRdb holds only in-frame clones, not every one. The sample contains 150,000 to 200,000 clones, around 85% of which appear only once. This clone was observed once. The sample comprised peripheral blood. The rearrangement uses TRBV29-1 and TRBJ1-1, with TRBD1 matching over 7 bases. The sequence derives from a human donor with acute or convalescent COVID-19. The donor label of this sample is uncertain. The CDR3 DNA reads TGCAGCTCTGTTAAACAGGGGGAAGCTTTCTTT. This codes for CSSVKQGEAFF.